This T cell receptor (beta chain) was sequenced for a study of beta chain features in type 1 diabetes (dated by TCRdb to 2016 to 2018). As for the study more broadly: No differences in mean age, gender distribution, total cell number or subset yield were found between patients and healthy donors. Whereas all 30 or so donors provided naive and central memory subsets, regulatory and stem cell-like memory subsets were isolated from just 8 patients and roughly 8 healthy donors. A total of under 140,000,000 sorted cells were examined across all samples, and the number of cells per subset was strongly correlated with RNA yield. The study compared the TCRB repertoires of sorted circulating CD4+ T cell subsets in recently diagnosed type 1 diabetes patients with those in matched healthy donors.

All of the isolated RNA was reverse transcribed with the High Capacity cDNA Reverse Transcription Kit, so expressed TCRB transcripts were sequenced. Naive, central memory and regulatory T cell samples underwent deep immunoSEQ sequencing, averaging about 3.5 million total reads per sample. Sorted cells were lysed in RLT buffer and RNA was extracted with DNase-treated RNeasy Micro or Mini kits, depending on cell number. To prevent cross-contamination, every cell subset was processed on its own, while patient and healthy donor samples were processed together. TCRB sequences were amplified from cDNA with the immunoSEQ multiplex PCR, producing 87-bp fragments spanning the CDR3 region. Sequencing of the amplicons was performed on the Illumina HiSeq platform. Per the source publication's procedure: PCR bias was corrected computationally using synthetic template baselines, and reads within Hamming distance 2 were collapsed, with unmergeable singletons discarded. Reads were aligned against IMGT to assign V, D and J genes, CDR3 length and insertions or deletions at six rearrangement sites. Within each subset, clonotype counts were normalized to the number of sorted cells before true diversity and Gini coefficients were calculated with the tcR R package. The overlap coefficient, calculated on TCRB nucleotide sequences, was used to quantify repertoire sharing. Out-of-frame TCRB sequences from naive cells were analyzed as a proxy for the pre-selection repertoire. The clones in this table, taken by TCRdb from immuneACCESS, are in-frame only. Not every clone is retained; where verified, under half of the shortfall comes from an unresolved V gene, and the cause of the rest is unknown. The D gene and trimming were derived from the DNA, and the V and J assignments and clone size from that table. The sample table holds about 360,000 clones, of which 10% to 15% were seen once. The top ten clonotypes cover 0.017% of the sample.

What the work shows at the level of the full study, not this receptor alone: Sequencing cDNA rather than genomic DNA could over-represent highly expressing activated cells, although activation and CD3 levels did not differ between groups. Patients with type 1 diabetes made fewer insertions and deleted more nucleotides at VDJ recombination sites, implying thymic rearrangement abnormalities. PCR might favor shorter templates, but patient and control samples were amplified and corrected together, so any skew would affect both groups equally. Because small numbers of individuals were included in the HLA sub-analyses, any influence of HLA type on TCRB rearrangement was left unresolved. Naive, central memory and regulatory TCRB repertoires appeared to be more similar among patients than among healthy donors. In all four CD4+ subsets, TCRB CDR3 length was moderately but significantly shorter in type 1 diabetes patients.

CDR1 and CDR2 (SGHTA, FQGNSA) derive from the germline V gene. The germline V and J ends show losses of 5 bases and 2 bases respectively, and no gene match explains 2 bases of the junction. The CDR3 starts with the cysteine, ends with the phenylalanine, and has 14 residues. Only the CDR3 portion is preserved as DNA: 42 bases, with reading frame beginning at the first base. This clone was counted only a few times. Its antigen has not been determined. No base-level quality is on record; no much larger clone is a single base apart. Each donor gave one peripheral blood draw, averaging roughly 120 mL, which was collected into heparinised tubes. A BD FACSAria II was used to sort naive, central memory, regulatory and stem cell-like memory CD4+ T cells with a panel that included CD45RO, CCR7, CD25, CD127, CD95 and CD27. A purity above 95% was achieved for all sorted populations. PBMCs were isolated right away by Lymphoprep density gradient centrifugation and were stained directly, without culture. So that batch effects would be minimized, each experiment stained and sorted samples in pairs, pairing one healthy donor with one patient.

The V and J segments used are TRBV7-2 and TRBJ2-3, and TRBD2 aligns with 9 junction nucleotides. This clonotype originated in a man aged 18-30 years in good health. The sequenced material came from naive CD4+ T cells from blood. The meaning of the sample's cell subset or site label: true naive CD4+ T cells. The sequenced DNA is TGTGCCAGCAGCCCTAGCGGGGCCACAGATACGCAGTATTTT. It codes for CASSPSGATDTQYF.